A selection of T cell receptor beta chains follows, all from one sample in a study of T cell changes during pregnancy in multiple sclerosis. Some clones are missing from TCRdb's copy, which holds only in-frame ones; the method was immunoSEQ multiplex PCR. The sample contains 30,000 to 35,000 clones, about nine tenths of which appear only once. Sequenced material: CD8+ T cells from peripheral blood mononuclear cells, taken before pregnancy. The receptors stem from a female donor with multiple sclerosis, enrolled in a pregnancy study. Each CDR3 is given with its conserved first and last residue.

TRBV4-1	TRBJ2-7	CASSHSSGGTYEQYF
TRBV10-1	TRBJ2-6	CASTTGQGLSGANVLTF
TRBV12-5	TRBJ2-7	CASGLVREGPSYEQYF
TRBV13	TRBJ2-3	CASSGTSGGYDTQYF
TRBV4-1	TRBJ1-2	CASSQDLGRGYGYTF
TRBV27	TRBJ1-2	CASSPTGSGVYGYTF
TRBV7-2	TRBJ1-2	CASSGSGFPYGYTF
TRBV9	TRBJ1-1	CASSWVGEAFF
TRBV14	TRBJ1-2	CASSQEVVGDKGYTF
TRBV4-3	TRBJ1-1	CASSQGDSEAFF
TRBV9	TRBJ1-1	CASSSQGYTEAFF
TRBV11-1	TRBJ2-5	CASSLFPAAEETQYF
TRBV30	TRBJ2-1	CAWSVRWLAGDNEQFF
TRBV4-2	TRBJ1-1	CASSLNDGDSTEAFF
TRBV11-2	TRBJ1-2	CASSHRNLYGYTF
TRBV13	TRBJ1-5	CASSLGQGLVGQPQHF
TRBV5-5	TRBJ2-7	CASSIGGKYEQYF
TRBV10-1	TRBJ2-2	CASSDWNTNTGELFF
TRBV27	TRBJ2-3	CASSLRQGSGFVDTQYF
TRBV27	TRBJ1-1	CASSLGQGNTEAFF
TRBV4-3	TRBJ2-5	CASSQDTGPETQYF
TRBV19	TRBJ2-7	CASSSRGLTYEQYF
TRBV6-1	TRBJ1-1	CASSYRQGGTEAFF
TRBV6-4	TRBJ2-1	CASSDSIGVNEQFF
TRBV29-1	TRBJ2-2	CSVSLVSGELFF
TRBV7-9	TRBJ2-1	CASSSELAAGYEQFF
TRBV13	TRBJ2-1	CASSYSGSSEQFF
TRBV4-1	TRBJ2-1	CASSQDPGTSGGGQFF
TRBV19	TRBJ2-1	CASSKAQRAYNEQFF
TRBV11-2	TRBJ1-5	CASSSGVAQPQHF
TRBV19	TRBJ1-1	CASSKSGGTEAFF
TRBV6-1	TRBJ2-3	CASSGMSSGVWDTQYF